This TCR beta chain was documented in a study of radiotherapy plus CTLA-4 blockade in lung cancer. About the research overall: Disease control reached under 35%, with objective responses in around 19%. General study results and limits: After radiotherapy and ipilimumab, tumor-derived clones expanded in peripheral blood.

Profiling relied on immunoSEQ multiplex PCR, and the TCRdb table lists in-frame clones only, not all of them. The sample carries about 88,000 clones, 72% recorded once. About this clone: Antigen unknown.

This CDR3 has 16 amino acids. Germline CDR1 is SGHRS and CDR2 is YFSETQ. V lost 0 bases, J lost 6 bases, and 19 bases lay in between. The source was peripheral blood, collected from a patient treated with radiotherapy plus ipilimumab. The clonotype comes from a human donor with non-small cell lung cancer that progressed on radiotherapy plus ipilimumab. The rearrangement joins TRBV5-1 to TRBJ2-7; D may correspond to TRBD1 or TRBD2 (5 bases each). CDR3 sequence reads: CASSLAGTRGSLEQYF. The CDR3 DNA follows: TGCGCCAGCAGCTTGGCCGGGACGAGGGGCTCTCTCGAGCAGTACTTC. The full variable domain, rest sourced from reference TRBV5-1 and TRBJ2-7, is KAGVTQTPRYLIKTRGQQVTLSCSPISGHRSVSWYQQTPGQGLQFLFEYFSETQRNKGNFPGRFSGRQFSNSRSEMNVSTLELGDSALYLCASSLAGTRGSLEQYFGPGTRLTVT.